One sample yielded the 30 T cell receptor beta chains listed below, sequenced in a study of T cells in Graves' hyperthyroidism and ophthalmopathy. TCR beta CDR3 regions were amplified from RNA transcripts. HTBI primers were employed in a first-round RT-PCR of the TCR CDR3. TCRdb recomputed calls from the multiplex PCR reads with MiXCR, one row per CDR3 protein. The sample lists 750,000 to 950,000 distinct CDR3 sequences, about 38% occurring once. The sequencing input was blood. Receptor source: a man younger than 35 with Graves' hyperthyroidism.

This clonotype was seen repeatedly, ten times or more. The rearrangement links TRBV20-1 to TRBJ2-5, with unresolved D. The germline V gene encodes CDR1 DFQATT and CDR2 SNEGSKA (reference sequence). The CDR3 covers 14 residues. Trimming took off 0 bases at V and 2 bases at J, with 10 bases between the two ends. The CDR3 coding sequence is TGCAGTGCTAGAGATGGCATTCTGCAAGAGACCCAGTACTTC. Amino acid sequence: CSARDGILQETQYF.

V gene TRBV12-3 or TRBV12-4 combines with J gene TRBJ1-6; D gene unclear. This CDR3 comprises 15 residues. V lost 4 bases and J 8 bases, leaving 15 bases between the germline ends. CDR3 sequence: CASSSRAQRDSPLHF. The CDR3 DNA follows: TGTGCCAGCAGTTCCCGGGCTCAGAGGGATTCACCCCTCCACTTT.

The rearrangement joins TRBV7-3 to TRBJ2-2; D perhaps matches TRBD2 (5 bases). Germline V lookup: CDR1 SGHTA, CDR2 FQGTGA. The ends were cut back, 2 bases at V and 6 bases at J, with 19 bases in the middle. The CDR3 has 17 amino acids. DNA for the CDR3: TGTGCCAGCAGCTTAGGCCTAGGTGGACTGGGCGCCGGGGAGCTGTTTTTT. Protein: CASSLGLGGLGAGELFF. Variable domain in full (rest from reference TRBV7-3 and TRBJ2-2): GAGVSQTPSNKVTEKGKYVELRCDPISGHTALYWYRQSLGQGPEFLIYFQGTGAADDSGLPNDRFFAVRPEGSVSTLKIQRTERGDSAVYLCASSLGLGGLGAGELFFGEGSRLTVL.

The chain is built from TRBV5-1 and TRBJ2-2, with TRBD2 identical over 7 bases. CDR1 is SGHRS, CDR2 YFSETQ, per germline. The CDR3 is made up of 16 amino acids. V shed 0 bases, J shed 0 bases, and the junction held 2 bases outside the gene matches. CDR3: CASSLGLASNTGELFF. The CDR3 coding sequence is TGCGCCAGCAGCTTGGGACTAGCATCGAACACCGGGGAGCTGTTTTTT.

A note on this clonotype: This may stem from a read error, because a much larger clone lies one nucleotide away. The CDR3 DNA sequence: TGTGCCGGCAGTGAACAGACCCAGTACTTC. Encoded protein: CAGSEQTQYF. The J gene is TRBJ2-5, the V gene TRBV2, with unresolved D. The germline gives CDR1 SNHLY, CDR2 FYNNEI. The CDR3 has 10 amino acids.

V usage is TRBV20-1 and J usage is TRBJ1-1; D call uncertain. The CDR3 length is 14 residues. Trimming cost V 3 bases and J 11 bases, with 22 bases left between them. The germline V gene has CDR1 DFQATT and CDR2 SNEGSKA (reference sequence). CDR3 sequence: CSAREDGPLAGAFF. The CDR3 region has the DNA TGCAGTGCTAGGGAGGACGGCCCTTTAGCTGGGGCTTTCTTT.

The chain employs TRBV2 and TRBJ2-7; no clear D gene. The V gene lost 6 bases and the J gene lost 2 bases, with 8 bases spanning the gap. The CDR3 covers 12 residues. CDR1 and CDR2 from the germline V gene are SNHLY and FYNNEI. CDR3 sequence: CASRRPTYEQYF. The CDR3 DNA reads TGTGCCAGCAGACGGCCCACCTACGAGCAGTACTTC.

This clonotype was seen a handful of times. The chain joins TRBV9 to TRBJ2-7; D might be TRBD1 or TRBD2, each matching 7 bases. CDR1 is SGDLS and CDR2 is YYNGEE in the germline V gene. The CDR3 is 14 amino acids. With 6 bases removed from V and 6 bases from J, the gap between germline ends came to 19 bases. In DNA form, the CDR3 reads TGTGCCAGCAACTCTGGGGGAGGGGGCGGCGAGCAGTACTTC. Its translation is CASNSGGGGGEQYF. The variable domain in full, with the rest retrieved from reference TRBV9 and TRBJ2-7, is DSGVTQTPKHLITATGQRVTLRCSPRSGDLSVYWYQQSLDQGLQFLIQYYNGEERAKGNILERFSAQQFPDLHSELNLSSLELGDSALYFCASNSGGGGGEQYFGPGTRLTVT.

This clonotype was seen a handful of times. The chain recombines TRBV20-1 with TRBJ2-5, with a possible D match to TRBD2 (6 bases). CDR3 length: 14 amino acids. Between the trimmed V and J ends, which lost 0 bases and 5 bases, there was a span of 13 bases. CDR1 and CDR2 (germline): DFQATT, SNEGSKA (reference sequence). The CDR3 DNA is TGCAGTGCTAGAGATCCTACTGGGGGGGAGACCCAGTACTTC. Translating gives CSARDPTGGETQYF.

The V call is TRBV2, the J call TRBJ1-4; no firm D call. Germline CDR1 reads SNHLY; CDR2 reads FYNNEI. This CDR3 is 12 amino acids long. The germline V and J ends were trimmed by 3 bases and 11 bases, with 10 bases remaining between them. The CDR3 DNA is TGTGCCAGCAGTGAGAGGGTGGACAAACTGTTTTTT. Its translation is CASSERVDKLFF.

CDR3 loop: CSASYRQGVNTEAFF. CDR3 sequence (DNA): TGCAGTGCTAGCTATAGACAGGGGGTGAACACTGAAGCTTTCTTT. The J gene is TRBJ1-1, the V gene TRBV20-1, with TRBD1 matching 9 bases. The CDR3 is made up of 15 amino acids. Trimming took 3 bases from V and 0 from J; bases not matched to a gene: 5. Germline values: CDR1 DFQATT, CDR2 SNEGSKA (reference sequence).

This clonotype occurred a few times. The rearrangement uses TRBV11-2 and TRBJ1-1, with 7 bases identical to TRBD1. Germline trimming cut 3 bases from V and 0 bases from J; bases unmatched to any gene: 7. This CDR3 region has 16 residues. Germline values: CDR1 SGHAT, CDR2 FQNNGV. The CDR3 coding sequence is TGTGCCAGCAGCTTTTGGGAAGGGGGCGTGAACACTGAAGCTTTCTTT. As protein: CASSFWEGGVNTEAFF.

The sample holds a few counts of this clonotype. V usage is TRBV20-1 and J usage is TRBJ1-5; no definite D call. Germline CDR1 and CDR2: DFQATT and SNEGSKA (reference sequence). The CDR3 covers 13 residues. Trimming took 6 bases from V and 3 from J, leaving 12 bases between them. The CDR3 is CSAPDGSNQPQHF. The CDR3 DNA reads TGCAGTGCCCCCGACGGTTCCAATCAGCCCCAGCATTTT.

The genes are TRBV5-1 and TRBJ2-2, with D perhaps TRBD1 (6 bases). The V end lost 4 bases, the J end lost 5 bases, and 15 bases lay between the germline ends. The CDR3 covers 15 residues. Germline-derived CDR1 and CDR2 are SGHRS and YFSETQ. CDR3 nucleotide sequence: TGCGCCAGCAGCCTACAGGGAAGGGAGACCGGGGAGCTGTTTTTT. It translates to CASSLQGRETGELFF.

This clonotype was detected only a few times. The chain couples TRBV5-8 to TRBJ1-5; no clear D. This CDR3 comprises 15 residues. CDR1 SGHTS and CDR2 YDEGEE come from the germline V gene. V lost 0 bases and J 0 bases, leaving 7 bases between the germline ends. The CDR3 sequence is CASSLVMYSNQPQHF. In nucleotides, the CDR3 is TGTGCCAGCAGCTTGGTGATGTATAGCAATCAGCCCCAGCATTTT. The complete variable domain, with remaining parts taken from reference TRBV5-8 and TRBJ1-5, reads EAGVTQSPTHLIKTRGQQATLRCSPISGHTSVYWYQQALGLGLQFLLWYDEGEERNRGNFPPRFSGRQFPNYSSELNVNALELEDSALYLCASSLVMYSNQPQHFGDGTRLSIL.

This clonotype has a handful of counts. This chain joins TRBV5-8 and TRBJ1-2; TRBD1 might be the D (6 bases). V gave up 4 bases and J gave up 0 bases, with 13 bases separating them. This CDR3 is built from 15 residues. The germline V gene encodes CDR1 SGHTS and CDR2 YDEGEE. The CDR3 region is CASSRGQKTNYGYTF. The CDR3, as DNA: TGTGCCAGCAGCCGAGGACAGAAAACTAACTATGGCTACACCTTC.

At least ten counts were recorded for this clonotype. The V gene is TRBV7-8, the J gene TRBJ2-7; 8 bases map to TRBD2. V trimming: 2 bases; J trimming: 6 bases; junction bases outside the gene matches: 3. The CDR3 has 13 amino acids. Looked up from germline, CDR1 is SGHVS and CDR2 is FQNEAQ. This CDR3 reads CASSLSGRGEQYF. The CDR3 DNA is TGTGCCAGCAGCTTAAGCGGGAGAGGCGAGCAGTACTTC. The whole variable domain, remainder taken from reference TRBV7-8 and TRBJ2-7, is GAGVSQSPRYKVAKRGQDVALRCDPISGHVSLFWYQQALGQGPEFLTYFQNEAQLDKSGLPSDRFFAERPEGSVSTLKIQRTQQEDSAVYLCASSLSGRGEQYFGPGTRLTVT.

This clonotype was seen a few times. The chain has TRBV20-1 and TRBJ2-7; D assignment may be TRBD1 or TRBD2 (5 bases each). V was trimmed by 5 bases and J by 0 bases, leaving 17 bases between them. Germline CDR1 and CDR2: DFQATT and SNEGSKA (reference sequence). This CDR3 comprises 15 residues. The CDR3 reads CSADSGPTSSYEQYF. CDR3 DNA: TGCAGTGCTGACTCGGGGCCTACAAGCTCCTACGAGCAGTACTTC.

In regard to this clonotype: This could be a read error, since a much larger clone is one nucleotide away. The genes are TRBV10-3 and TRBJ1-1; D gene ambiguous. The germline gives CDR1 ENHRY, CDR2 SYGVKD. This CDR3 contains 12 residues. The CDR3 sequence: CAVSVGNTEAFF. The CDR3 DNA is TGTGCCGTCAGTGTTGGGAACACTGAAGCTTTCTTT.

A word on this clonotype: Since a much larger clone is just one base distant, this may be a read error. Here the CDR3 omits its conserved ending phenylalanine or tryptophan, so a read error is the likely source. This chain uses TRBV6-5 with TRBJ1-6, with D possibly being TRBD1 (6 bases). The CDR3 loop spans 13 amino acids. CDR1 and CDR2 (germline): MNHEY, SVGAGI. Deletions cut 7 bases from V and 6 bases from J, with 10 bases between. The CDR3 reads CASTGTPNSPLHL. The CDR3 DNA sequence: TGTGCCAGCACGGGGACACCTAATTCACCCCTCCACCTT.

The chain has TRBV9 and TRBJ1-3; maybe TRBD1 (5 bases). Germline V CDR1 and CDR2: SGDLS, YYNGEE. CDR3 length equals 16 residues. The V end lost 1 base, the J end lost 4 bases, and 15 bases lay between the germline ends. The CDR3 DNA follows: TGTGCCAGCAGCGTACACGGGGCCCCGGGAGGAAACACCATATATTTT. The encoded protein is CASSVHGAPGGNTIYF.

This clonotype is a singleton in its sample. The CDR3, as DNA: TGTGCCATCAGTTTGTCGACAGCCGAGCAGTACTTC. Translated, it gives CAISLSTAEQYF. The chain couples TRBV10-3 to TRBJ2-7, with TRBD1 as a possible D gene (5 bases). Trimming cost V 5 bases and J 6 bases, with 11 bases left between them. The germline CDR1 and CDR2 sequences are ENHRY and SYGVKD. The CDR3 is 12 amino acids.

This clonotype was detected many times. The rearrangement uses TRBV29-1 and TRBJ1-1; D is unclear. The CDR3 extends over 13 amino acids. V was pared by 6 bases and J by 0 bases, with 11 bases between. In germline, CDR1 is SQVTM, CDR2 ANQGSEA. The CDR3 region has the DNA TGCAGCGTGTTCGGACCTATGAACACTGAAGCTTTCTTT. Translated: CSVFGPMNTEAFF.

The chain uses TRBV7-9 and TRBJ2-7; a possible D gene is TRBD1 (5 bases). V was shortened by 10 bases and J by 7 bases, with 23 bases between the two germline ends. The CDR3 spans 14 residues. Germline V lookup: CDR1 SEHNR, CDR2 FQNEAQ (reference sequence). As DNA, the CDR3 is TGTGCCACCACCCCCCCGGACACTTTTCGTGAGCAGTACTTC. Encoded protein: CATTPPDTFREQYF.

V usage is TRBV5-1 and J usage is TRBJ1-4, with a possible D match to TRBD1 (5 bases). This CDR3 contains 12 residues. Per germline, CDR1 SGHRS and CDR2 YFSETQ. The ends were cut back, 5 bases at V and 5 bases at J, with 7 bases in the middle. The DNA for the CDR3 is TGCGCCAGCAGGGGGGAGAATGAAAAACTGTTTTTT. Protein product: CASRGENEKLFF.

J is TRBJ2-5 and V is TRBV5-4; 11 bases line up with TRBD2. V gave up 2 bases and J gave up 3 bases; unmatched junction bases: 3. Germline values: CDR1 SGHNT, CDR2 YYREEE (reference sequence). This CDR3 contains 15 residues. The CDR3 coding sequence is TGTGCCAGCAGCTTTAAACTAGCGGGGGAAGAGACCCAGTACTTC. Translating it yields CASSFKLAGEETQYF.

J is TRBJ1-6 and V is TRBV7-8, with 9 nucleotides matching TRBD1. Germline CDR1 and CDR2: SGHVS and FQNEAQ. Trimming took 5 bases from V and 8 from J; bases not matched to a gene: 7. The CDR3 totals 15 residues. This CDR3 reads CASSPVGTGHSPLHF. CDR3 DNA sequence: TGTGCCAGCAGCCCGGTCGGGACAGGGCATTCACCCCTCCACTTT. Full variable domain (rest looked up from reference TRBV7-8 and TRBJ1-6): GAGVSQSPRYKVAKRGQDVALRCDPISGHVSLFWYQQALGQGPEFLTYFQNEAQLDKSGLPSDRFFAERPEGSVSTLKIQRTQQEDSAVYLCASSPVGTGHSPLHFGNGTRLTVT.

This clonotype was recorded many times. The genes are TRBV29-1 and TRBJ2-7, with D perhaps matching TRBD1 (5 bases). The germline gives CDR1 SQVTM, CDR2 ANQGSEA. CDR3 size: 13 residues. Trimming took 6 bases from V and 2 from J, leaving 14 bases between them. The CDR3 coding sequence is TGCAGCGTGCCAGGGTTCAGTGCCTACGAGCAGTACTTC. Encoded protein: CSVPGFSAYEQYF.

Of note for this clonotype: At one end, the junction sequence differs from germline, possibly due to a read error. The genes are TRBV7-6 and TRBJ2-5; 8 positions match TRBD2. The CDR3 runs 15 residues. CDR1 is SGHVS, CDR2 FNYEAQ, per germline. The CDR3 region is CASSRVSGTRETQHF. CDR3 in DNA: TGTGCCAGCAGCCGGGTTAGCGGGACCCGAGAGACCCAGCACTTC.

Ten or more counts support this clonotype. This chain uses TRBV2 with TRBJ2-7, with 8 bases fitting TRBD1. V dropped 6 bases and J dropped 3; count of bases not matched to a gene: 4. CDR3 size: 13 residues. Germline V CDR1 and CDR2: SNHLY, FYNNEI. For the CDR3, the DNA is TGTGCCAGCAGGACGGGACAGGACTACGAGCAGTACTTC. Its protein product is CASRTGQDYEQYF.